This TCR beta chain was sequenced in a study of T cell responses to AZD1222 COVID-19 vaccine. Study-level background: Timing groups of about 4 and about 12 weeks for second doses were pooled.

TCRdb keeps only in-frame clones here, not all; method: immunoSEQ multiplex PCR. The sample lists 110,000 to 150,000 clones; approximately 90% were seen once. Germline lookup yields CDR1 SGHRS and CDR2 YFSETQ. This CDR3 has 14 amino acids. V was trimmed by 0 bases and J by 2 bases, leaving 9 bases between them. This receptor was identified in an adult in good health. The J gene is TRBJ2-7, the V gene TRBV5-1; D unclear. The specimen comprised peripheral blood, sampled on day 0 of AZD1222 vaccination. This chain's CDR3 is CASSLGQDTYEQYF. In DNA form, the CDR3 reads TGCGCCAGCAGCTTGGGCCAGGATACCTACGAGCAGTACTTC.